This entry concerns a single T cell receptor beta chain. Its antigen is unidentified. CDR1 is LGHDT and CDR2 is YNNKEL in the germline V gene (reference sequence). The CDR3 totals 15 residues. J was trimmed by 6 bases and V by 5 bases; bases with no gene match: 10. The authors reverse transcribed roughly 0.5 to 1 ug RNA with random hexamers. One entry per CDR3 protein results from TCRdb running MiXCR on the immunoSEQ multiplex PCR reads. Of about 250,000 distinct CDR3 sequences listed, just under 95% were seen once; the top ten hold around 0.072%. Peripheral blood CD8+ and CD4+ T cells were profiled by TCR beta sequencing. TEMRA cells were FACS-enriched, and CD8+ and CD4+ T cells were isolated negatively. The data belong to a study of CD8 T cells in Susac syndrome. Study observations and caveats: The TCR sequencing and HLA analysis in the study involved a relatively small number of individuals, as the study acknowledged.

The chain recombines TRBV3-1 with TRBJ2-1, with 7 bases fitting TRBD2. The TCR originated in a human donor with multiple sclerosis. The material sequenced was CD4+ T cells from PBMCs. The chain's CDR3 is CASSTTPSGTNEQFF. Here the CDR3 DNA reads TGTGCCAGCAGCACCACCCCCAGCGGGACCAATGAGCAGTTCTTC.